A single sample gave rise to the 8 T cell receptor beta chains below, sequenced in a study of T cell responses to AZD1222 COVID-19 vaccine. Produced via immunoSEQ multiplex PCR; TCRdb's table is partial and in-frame only. In the table there are some 130,000 clones, approximately 91% of which are singletons. Here the sequenced sample was peripheral blood, taken 28 days after the second AZD1222 dose. The receptors stem from an adult who received the AZD1222 COVID-19 vaccine.

The CDR3 DNA is TGTGCCAGCAGCGTAACACAGGGAGATACGCAGTATTTT. Encoded protein: CASSVTQGDTQYF. V gene TRBV9 combines with J gene TRBJ2-3; D perhaps matches TRBD1 (6 bases). The CDR3 consists of 13 residues. Per germline, CDR1 SGDLS and CDR2 YYNGEE. The V and J ends lost 1 base and 5 bases respectively, with 8 bases between them.

The chain is built from TRBV11-1 and TRBJ2-7; D gene ambiguous. This CDR3 region has 14 residues. The germline gives CDR1 SGHAT, CDR2 FQDESV (reference sequence). V was pared by 6 bases and J by 3 bases, with 15 bases between. CDR3 protein: CASSRQWGNYEQYF. CDR3 nucleotide sequence: TGTGCCAGCAGTAGGCAGTGGGGAAACTACGAGCAGTACTTC.

The rearrangement uses TRBV5-4 and TRBJ2-7, with D perhaps matching TRBD2 (6 bases). CDR1 is SGHNT and CDR2 is YYREEE in the germline V gene (reference sequence). V was cut by 0 bases and J by 3 bases, with 10 bases left in between. CDR3 length: 14 residues. CDR3 in DNA: TGTGCCAGCAGCTTGGTTGGGGAGGTCTACGAGCAGTACTTC. It specifies CASSLVGEVYEQYF.

The chain carries TRBV3-1 (or the pseudogene TRBV3-2) and TRBJ2-3; D unresolved. The V end was cut by 4 bases, the J end by 0 bases, with 8 bases between. The germline V gene has CDR1 LGHDT and CDR2 YNNKEL (reference sequence). There are 14 residues in the CDR3. In DNA, the CDR3 is TGTGCCAGCAGCCCACGGGCTAGCACAGATACGCAGTATTTT. It is translated as CASSPRASTDTQYF.

The CDR3 loop reads CASSLLKTGGGETQYF. The CDR3 DNA is TGTGCCAGCAGTTTACTGAAAACAGGGGGCGGAGAGACCCAGTACTTC. V usage is TRBV28 and J usage is TRBJ2-5; 9 bases fit TRBD1. V lost 2 bases to trimming and J lost 4 bases; unmatched junction nucleotides: 8. CDR1 is MDHEN, CDR2 SYDVKM, per germline. CDR3 size: 16 residues.

This CDR3 reads CASSSNGLVSDTQYF. As DNA, the CDR3 is TGTGCCAGCAGCTCCAATGGACTAGTTTCAGATACGCAGTATTTT. This chain joins TRBV5-4 and TRBJ2-3, with 7 bases identical to TRBD2. Trimming took 3 bases from V and 4 from J; bases not matched to a gene: 8. The CDR3 loop spans 15 amino acids. Germline V gene lookup returns CDR1 SGHNT and CDR2 YYREEE (reference sequence).

About this clone itself: This sample also contains other DNA sequences that code for the same CDR3. The chain recombines TRBV2 with TRBJ1-2; a weak D match, TRBD1 (6 bases). The CDR3 sequence is 13 residues long. Germline V lookup: CDR1 SNHLY, CDR2 FYNNEI. Trimming cost V 4 bases and J 2 bases, with 8 bases left between them. The CDR3 region has the DNA TGTGCCAGCAGTGGACAGGCGAACTATGGCTACACCTTC. Amino acids: CASSGQANYGYTF.

The chain uses TRBV21-1 and TRBJ2-4; the table assigns TRBD2, which was not confirmed against the DNA. TRBV21-1 is annotated as a pseudogene. CDR3 length: 15 amino acids. This CDR3 is CASSKAPGAKNIQYF. In DNA form, the CDR3 reads TGTGCCAGCAGCAAAGCCCCCGGAGCCAAAAACATTCAGTACTTC.